This is a list of T cell receptor beta chains from one sample in a study of T-cell memory formation after mild COVID-19. TCRdb fed the 5' RACE reads into MiXCR, producing one record per CDR3 protein. The table has 450,000 to 650,000 distinct CDR3 sequences, over 15% seen once; the top ten hold 9.5% to 15%. The sequenced material came from PBMCs or a T cell subset sorted from them (not recorded which). The receptors originated from an adult woman who had mild COVID-19 (a few samples of this study predate the infection). Cell type and time point are not known. Each CDR3 is given with its conserved first and last residue. Each record gives: D gene, V gene, clone size, J gene, CDR3 protein. D genes are given only for firm matches. For some rows the clone size is stated as once, few or many, or as a class when expanded; others skip it.

d_call: TRBD2; v_call: TRBV19; clone_size: .; j_call: TRBJ2-1; cdr3_aa: CATGLALGEQFF
d_call: .; v_call: TRBV20-1; clone_size: .; j_call: TRBJ1-2; cdr3_aa: CSAKSLNVPTGGYTF
d_call: .; v_call: TRBV5-1; clone_size: .; j_call: TRBJ2-2; cdr3_aa: CASSLLYSTTGELFF
d_call: TRBD1; v_call: TRBV7-8; clone_size: few; j_call: TRBJ2-3; cdr3_aa: CASSLRLTGTGELTDTQYF
d_call: .; v_call: TRBV20-1; clone_size: .; j_call: TRBJ2-5; cdr3_aa: CSGQRGIGETQYF
d_call: .; v_call: TRBV3-1; clone_size: .; j_call: TRBJ2-7; cdr3_aa: CASSRRGGGDLYEQYF
d_call: TRBD1; v_call: TRBV5-1; clone_size: few; j_call: TRBJ2-7; cdr3_aa: CASSLTGEPYEQYF
d_call: .; v_call: TRBV3-1; clone_size: many; j_call: TRBJ2-7; cdr3_aa: CASSQGTAYEQYF
d_call: TRBD2; v_call: TRBV7-6; clone_size: .; j_call: TRBJ2-7; cdr3_aa: CASSPGLAGAREQYF
d_call: .; v_call: TRBV23-1; clone_size: .; j_call: TRBJ2-5; cdr3_aa: CASTHMRRETQYF
d_call: .; v_call: TRBV20-1; clone_size: .; j_call: TRBJ2-1; cdr3_aa: CSARGGGPYNEQFF
d_call: .; v_call: TRBV29-1; clone_size: .; j_call: TRBJ2-7; cdr3_aa: CSVERDPDEQYF
d_call: .; v_call: TRBV21-1; clone_size: .; j_call: TRBJ2-5; cdr3_aa: CASSNSTRESGQETQYF
d_call: .; v_call: TRBV24-1; clone_size: many; j_call: TRBJ1-2; cdr3_aa: CATPGFTYGYTF
d_call: .; v_call: TRBV6-5; clone_size: few; j_call: TRBJ1-2; cdr3_aa: CASSSTGQNYGYTF
d_call: .; v_call: TRBV20-1; clone_size: few; j_call: TRBJ1-6; cdr3_aa: CSARDPGHNSPLHF
d_call: TRBD2; v_call: TRBV11-3; clone_size: few; j_call: TRBJ2-3; cdr3_aa: CASSSSGSWSTDTQYF
d_call: .; v_call: TRBV2; clone_size: many; j_call: TRBJ2-1; cdr3_aa: CASPVRKGEYNEQFF
d_call: TRBD2; v_call: TRBV29-1; clone_size: .; j_call: TRBJ2-1; cdr3_aa: CSVKTSGTEQFF
d_call: TRBD1; v_call: TRBV6-5; clone_size: .; j_call: TRBJ2-7; cdr3_aa: CASRPPGQSYEQYF
d_call: .; v_call: TRBV20-1; clone_size: few; j_call: TRBJ1-5; cdr3_aa: CSAVGGGVFNQPQHF
d_call: .; v_call: TRBV5-8; clone_size: few; j_call: TRBJ2-1; cdr3_aa: CASSPRGQVYNEQFF
d_call: TRBD2; v_call: TRBV5-1; clone_size: .; j_call: TRBJ2-1; cdr3_aa: CASRWTSGSKYNEQFF
d_call: .; v_call: TRBV5-6; clone_size: few; j_call: TRBJ1-4; cdr3_aa: CASGLAGITNEKLFF
d_call: TRBD1; v_call: TRBV19; clone_size: few; j_call: TRBJ2-5; cdr3_aa: CASRTDRGGETQYF
d_call: .; v_call: TRBV6-1; clone_size: .; j_call: TRBJ1-1; cdr3_aa: CASSDGTTNTEAFF
d_call: TRBD2; v_call: TRBV12-3/TRBV12-4; clone_size: few; j_call: TRBJ2-7; cdr3_aa: CASSFVGRGAVSYEQYF
d_call: TRBD1; v_call: TRBV4-2; clone_size: .; j_call: TRBJ2-2; cdr3_aa: CASSPRQGVDGELFF
d_call: .; v_call: TRBV12-3/TRBV12-4; clone_size: .; j_call: TRBJ2-3; cdr3_aa: CASSPWGITDTQYF
d_call: .; v_call: TRBV7-8; clone_size: few; j_call: TRBJ1-5; cdr3_aa: CASSLVGGGSNQPQHF
d_call: TRBD1; v_call: TRBV30; clone_size: .; j_call: TRBJ1-5; cdr3_aa: CAWSTTGKANSNQPQHF
d_call: TRBD1; v_call: TRBV20-1; clone_size: .; j_call: TRBJ2-7; cdr3_aa: CSARGYRDRAGYEQYF
d_call: .; v_call: TRBV6-1; clone_size: .; j_call: TRBJ1-1; cdr3_aa: CASSEYKSGVTTEAFF
d_call: .; v_call: TRBV21-1; clone_size: once; j_call: TRBJ1-1; cdr3_aa: CASSRPKTYFNFF
d_call: TRBD1; v_call: TRBV27; clone_size: .; j_call: TRBJ2-5; cdr3_aa: CASRKHRGGQETQYF
d_call: TRBD2; v_call: TRBV4-3; clone_size: few; j_call: TRBJ2-1; cdr3_aa: CASSQDLGLAGGPYNEQFF
d_call: TRBD1; v_call: TRBV10-3; clone_size: once; j_call: TRBJ1-1; cdr3_aa: CAISESEGQGTFF
d_call: TRBD1; v_call: TRBV6-1; clone_size: few; j_call: TRBJ1-6; cdr3_aa: CASSDYRGLKGSPLHF
d_call: .; v_call: TRBV7-9; clone_size: few; j_call: TRBJ2-7; cdr3_aa: CASSPGIPYEQYF
d_call: TRBD2; v_call: TRBV19; clone_size: .; j_call: TRBJ2-3; cdr3_aa: CASSIGLAGGHPADTQYF
d_call: .; v_call: TRBV7-9; clone_size: .; j_call: TRBJ1-5; cdr3_aa: CASSDNEGSQPQHF
d_call: .; v_call: TRBV7-6; clone_size: .; j_call: TRBJ2-1; cdr3_aa: CASSLEGWGEQFF
d_call: .; v_call: TRBV3-1; clone_size: .; j_call: TRBJ1-2; cdr3_aa: CASSQDYRLPGGGYTF
d_call: .; v_call: TRBV6-6; clone_size: .; j_call: TRBJ2-7; cdr3_aa: CASSRPGTEDYEQYF
d_call: TRBD1; v_call: TRBV19; clone_size: few; j_call: TRBJ2-3; cdr3_aa: CASRRSGQVTDTQYF
d_call: TRBD2; v_call: TRBV9; clone_size: few; j_call: TRBJ2-1; cdr3_aa: CASSVDRGVKQFF
d_call: .; v_call: TRBV7-9; clone_size: .; j_call: TRBJ2-2; cdr3_aa: CASNQAAANTGELFF
d_call: TRBD2; v_call: TRBV2; clone_size: once; j_call: TRBJ2-7; cdr3_aa: CASSNSGGLDEQYF
d_call: TRBD2; v_call: TRBV5-1; clone_size: .; j_call: TRBJ2-2; cdr3_aa: CASSYVAGANTGELFF
d_call: TRBD1; v_call: TRBV4-3; clone_size: .; j_call: TRBJ2-7; cdr3_aa: CASSQQTVTGIFYEQYF
d_call: .; v_call: TRBV18; clone_size: .; j_call: TRBJ2-2; cdr3_aa: CASSPKELGRANTGELFF
d_call: TRBD1; v_call: TRBV3-1; clone_size: few; j_call: TRBJ2-7; cdr3_aa: CASSHLGQSYEQYF
d_call: .; v_call: TRBV14; clone_size: .; j_call: TRBJ2-3; cdr3_aa: CASSQVGVADTQYF
d_call: .; v_call: TRBV24-1; clone_size: .; j_call: TRBJ2-3; cdr3_aa: CATSHAATDTQYF
d_call: .; v_call: TRBV10-2; clone_size: .; j_call: TRBJ1-1; cdr3_aa: CASTEGTEAFF